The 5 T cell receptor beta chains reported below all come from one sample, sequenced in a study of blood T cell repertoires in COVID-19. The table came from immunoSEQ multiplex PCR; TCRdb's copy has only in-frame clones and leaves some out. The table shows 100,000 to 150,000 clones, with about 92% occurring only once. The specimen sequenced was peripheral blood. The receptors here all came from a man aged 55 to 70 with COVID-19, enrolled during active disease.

In nucleotides, the CDR3 is TGTGCCAGCAGCTTGGCGTACCCGGGACAGGGCTACGAGCAGTACTTC. Protein product: CASSLAYPGQGYEQYF. V usage is TRBV13 and J usage is TRBJ2-7; 9 bases are shared with TRBD1. CDR3 length: 16 amino acids. Germline V lookup: CDR1 PRHDT, CDR2 FYEKMQ (reference sequence). Unmatched junction bases numbered 9, after V lost 3 bases and J lost 3 bases.

The CDR3 nucleotides are TGTGCCAGCAGTCCTAGGAGGGGGCGAGAGACCCAGTACTTC. It is translated as CASSPRRGRETQYF. The chain couples TRBV6-5 to TRBJ2-5; a possible D gene is TRBD1 (7 bases). Germline V gene data show CDR1 as MNHEY and CDR2 as SVGAGI. The ends were cut back, 5 bases at V and 4 bases at J, with 14 bases in the middle. The CDR3 sequence is 14 residues long.

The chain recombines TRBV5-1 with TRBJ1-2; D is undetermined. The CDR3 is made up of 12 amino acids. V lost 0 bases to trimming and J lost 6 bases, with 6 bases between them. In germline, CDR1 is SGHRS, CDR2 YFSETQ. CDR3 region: CASSLDSDGYTF. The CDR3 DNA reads TGCGCCAGCAGCTTGGATTCTGATGGCTACACCTTC.

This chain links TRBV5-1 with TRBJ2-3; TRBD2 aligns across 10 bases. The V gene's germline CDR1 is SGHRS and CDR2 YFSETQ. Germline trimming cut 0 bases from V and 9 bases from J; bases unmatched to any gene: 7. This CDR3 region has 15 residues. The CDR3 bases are TGCGCCAGCAGCTTGGCCCTAGCGGGAGCGCAGACGCAGTATTTT. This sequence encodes CASSLALAGAQTQYF.

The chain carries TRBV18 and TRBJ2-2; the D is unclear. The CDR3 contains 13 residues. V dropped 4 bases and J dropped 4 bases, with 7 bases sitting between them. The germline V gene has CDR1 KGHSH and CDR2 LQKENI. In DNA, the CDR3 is TGTGCCAGCTCACTACAGAGCACCGGGGAGCTGTTTTTT. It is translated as CASSLQSTGELFF.